This passage covers 32 T cell receptor beta chains from one sample sequenced in a study of blood T cell repertoires in COVID-19. The table came from immunoSEQ multiplex PCR; TCRdb's copy has only in-frame clones and leaves some out. The table lists 130,000 or so clones, approximately 90% of them singletons, with about 4.4% in the top ten. Sequenced material: peripheral blood. These receptors were obtained from a man in his fifties or sixties with COVID-19, enrolled during active disease.

The chain combines TRBV6-1 with TRBJ1-2; 7 bases fit TRBD1. The CDR3 length is 13 residues. Germline V gene sequence: CDR1 MNHNS, CDR2 SASEGT. Trimming removed 2 bases from V and 6 bases from J; junction bases left unmatched: 3. In nucleotides, the CDR3 is TGTGCCAGCAGTGAAACGACAGGGAATGGCTACACCTTC. This encodes CASSETTGNGYTF.

V gene TRBV15 combines with J gene TRBJ2-2; 10 nucleotides agree with TRBD2. J lost 3 bases, V lost 4 bases, and 5 bases had no gene match. The V gene's germline CDR1 is LNHNV and CDR2 YYDKDF (reference sequence). The CDR3 totals 16 residues. The CDR3 bases are TGTGCCACCAGCAAGCACCTAGCGGGGGACACCGGGGAGCTGTTTTTT. It encodes CATSKHLAGDTGELFF.

In its sample, this clone was seen a few times. This chain joins TRBV30 and TRBJ2-3; 11 bases align to TRBD2. Germline CDR1 reads GTSNPN; CDR2 reads SVGIG (reference sequence). CDR3 length: 15 residues. V shed 2 bases and J 1 base; nucleotides not matched to a gene: 2. The CDR3 region is CAWSMGLAGTDTQYF. The DNA of the CDR3 is TGTGCCTGGAGTATGGGACTAGCGGGCACAGATACGCAGTATTTT.

V and J are TRBV18 and TRBJ1-5; TRBD1 agrees at 8 bases. Germline V lookup: CDR1 KGHSH, CDR2 LQKENI. Trimming cost V 3 bases and J 8 bases; bases outside gene matches: 3. CDR3 size: 13 residues. CDR3 amino acids: CASSPGQAEPQHF. The CDR3 DNA sequence: TGTGCCAGCTCACCGGGACAGGCTGAGCCCCAGCATTTT. The complete variable domain, with remaining parts taken from reference TRBV18 and TRBJ1-5, reads NAGVMQNPRHLVRRRGQEARLRCSPMKGHSHVYWYRQLPEEGLKFMVYLQKENIIDESGMPKERFSAEFPKEGPSILRIQQVVRGDSAAYFCASSPGQAEPQHFGDGTRLSIL.

This clone showed up just a few times. The CDR3 region is CASSLAMGWRYEQYF. The CDR3, as DNA: TGTGCCAGCAGCTTAGCGATGGGGTGGAGGTACGAGCAGTACTTC. The chain is built from TRBV7-8 and TRBJ2-7; D is possibly TRBD2 (5 bases). CDR3 length equals 15 residues. The V gene lost 0 bases and the J gene lost 4 bases, with 13 bases spanning the gap. Per the germline V gene, CDR1 is SGHVS and CDR2 is FQNEAQ.

This clone was picked up one time. V gene TRBV6-5 combines with J gene TRBJ1-1, with D unresolved. Trimming removed 3 bases at V and 4 bases at J, with 12 bases between. The germline V gene has CDR1 MNHEY and CDR2 SVGAGI. This CDR3 is 14 amino acids long. CDR3 region: CASSYTPRLTEAFF. The CDR3 DNA sequence: TGTGCCAGCAGTTATACGCCACGACTCACTGAAGCTTTCTTT.

The rearrangement links TRBV21-1 to TRBJ1-6. TRBV21-1 counts as a pseudogene. The CDR3 runs 12 residues. Here the CDR3 DNA reads TGTGCCAGCAGCAACCCTTTTTCGCCCCTCCACTTT. Amino acid sequence: CASSNPFSPLHF.

V usage is TRBV9 and J usage is TRBJ1-6, with D uncertain. This CDR3 spans 14 amino acids. Germline loops: CDR1 SGDLS, CDR2 YYNGEE. Trimming left V 4 bases short and J 5 bases short, with 10 bases between. The CDR3 sequence: CASSQTTNNSPLHF. The CDR3 DNA is TGTGCCAGCAGCCAAACAACGAATAATTCACCCCTCCACTTT.

The chain uses TRBV6-6 and TRBJ1-5, with a possible D match to TRBD1 (6 bases). The germline CDR1 and CDR2 sequences are MNHNY and SVGAGI (reference sequence). The V end was cut by 6 bases, the J end by 3 bases, with 12 bases between. The CDR3 length is 14 residues. CDR3 coding DNA: TGTGCCAGCAGCACTCAGGGGAACAATCAGCCCCAGCATTTT. Translation gives CASSTQGNNQPQHF.

This rearrangement joins TRBV11-3 to TRBJ1-1; 9 nucleotides line up with TRBD1. Germline V gene data show CDR1 as SGHNT and CDR2 as YENEEA. CDR3 length: 14 residues. Trimming removed 5 bases from V and 4 bases from J; junction bases left unmatched: 5. CDR3 protein: CASSEGQGSTEAFF. The CDR3 nucleotides are TGTGCCAGCAGCGAAGGACAGGGGAGCACTGAAGCTTTCTTT.

The sample holds a few counts of this clone. The genes are TRBV5-1 and TRBJ2-1; D is undetermined. V was pared by 0 bases and J by 0 bases, with 22 bases between. The CDR3 covers 20 residues. Germline-derived CDR1 and CDR2 are SGHRS and YFSETQ. CDR3 sequence: CASSLAWSKNLGGSYNEQFF. CDR3 nucleotides: TGCGCCAGCAGCTTGGCCTGGTCCAAGAATCTCGGTGGCTCCTACAATGAGCAGTTCTTC. Together with reference TRBV5-1 and TRBJ2-1, the CDR3 gives the full variable domain: KAGVTQTPRYLIKTRGQQVTLSCSPISGHRSVSWYQQTPGQGLQFLFEYFSETQRNKGNFPGRFSGRQFSNSRSEMNVSTLELGDSALYLCASSLAWSKNLGGSYNEQFFGPGTRLTVL.

V gene TRBV2 combines with J gene TRBJ2-5, with TRBD1 identical over 7 bases. Germline CDR1 is SNHLY and CDR2 is FYNNEI. There are 13 residues in the CDR3. Germline trimming cut 6 bases from V and 4 bases from J; bases unmatched to any gene: 5. The CDR3 coding sequence is TGTGCCAGCAGGACTACAGGGGTAGAGACCCAGTACTTC. It encodes CASRTTGVETQYF.

This chain links TRBV9 with TRBJ2-7; possible D gene TRBD1, 5 bases. With 0 bases removed from V and 5 bases from J, the gap between germline ends came to 15 bases. The CDR3 runs 15 residues. Germline loops: CDR1 SGDLS, CDR2 YYNGEE. CDR3 sequence: CASSVGGAPRDEQYF. The CDR3 region has the DNA TGTGCCAGCAGCGTAGGTGGGGCCCCCAGGGACGAGCAGTACTTC.

This rearrangement joins TRBV12-5 to TRBJ2-7; 7 bases agree with TRBD1. The germline gives CDR1 LGHNT, CDR2 FRNRAP. The CDR3 is 12 amino acids. V lost 9 bases to trimming and J lost 3 bases; unmatched junction nucleotides: 5. The CDR3 loop reads CASGTVFYEQYF. CDR3 sequence (DNA): TGTGCTAGCGGGACAGTTTTCTACGAGCAGTACTTC.

The gene calls are TRBV7-2 and TRBJ2-1; 9 bases agree with TRBD2. Germline V lookup: CDR1 SGHTA, CDR2 FQGNSA. J gave up 7 bases and V 1 base, and 8 bases lay outside the gene matches. The CDR3 extends over 16 amino acids. The CDR3 protein is CASSLGVAGGRNEQFF. As DNA, the CDR3 is TGTGCCAGCAGCTTAGGCGTCGCGGGGGGGAGGAATGAGCAGTTCTTC.

This chain connects TRBV7-8 to TRBJ2-5, with 13 nucleotides matching TRBD2. The CDR3 consists of 17 residues. Per germline, CDR1 SGHVS and CDR2 FQNEAQ. Trimming took 6 bases from V and 2 from J; bases not matched to a gene: 9. The CDR3 nucleotides read TGTGCCAGCAGGAGGACTAGCGGGGGACTCGGTCAAGAGACCCAGTACTTC. Protein: CASRRTSGGLGQETQYF.

This chain joins TRBV5-4 and TRBJ1-1; 10 bases match TRBD1. The CDR3 has 15 residues. V was pared by 0 bases and J by 6 bases, with 5 bases of the junction left unmatched. CDR1 is SGHNT and CDR2 is YYREEE in the germline V gene (reference sequence). The CDR3 sequence is CASSLGGQGRSEAFF. For the CDR3, the DNA is TGTGCCAGCAGCTTGGGGGGACAGGGGAGGTCTGAAGCTTTCTTT. Filled out from reference TRBV5-4 and TRBJ1-1, the complete variable domain reads ETGVTQSPTHLIKTRGQQVTLRCSSQSGHNTVSWYQQALGQGPQFIFQYYREEENGRGNFPPRFSGLQFPNYSSELNVNALELDDSALYLCASSLGGQGRSEAFFGQGTRLTVV.

The J gene is TRBJ2-7, the V gene TRBV7-3, with D perhaps TRBD2 (5 bases). The germline gives CDR1 SGHTA, CDR2 FQGTGA. V lost 2 bases and J lost 5, with 16 bases in between. There are 15 residues in the CDR3. The DNA of the CDR3 is TGTGCCAGCAGCTTATTAGGCCAGGACTTCCACGAGCAGTACTTC. Translated, it gives CASSLLGQDFHEQYF.

J is TRBJ1-4 and V is TRBV5-6, with D uncertain. Germline V gene data show CDR1 as SGHDT and CDR2 as YYEEEE. The V end lost 0 bases, the J end lost 6 bases, and 9 bases lay between the germline ends. The CDR3 has 14 amino acids. The chain's CDR3 is CASSLEALDEKLFF. DNA of the CDR3: TGTGCCAGCAGCTTGGAGGCACTAGATGAAAAACTGTTTTTT.

This rearrangement joins TRBV19 to TRBJ1-3, with a weak D call TRBD1 (5 bases). The CDR3 has 20 amino acids. V was trimmed by 7 bases and J by 2 bases, leaving 30 bases between them. The germline V gene has CDR1 LNHDA and CDR2 SQIVND (reference sequence). CDR3 DNA sequence: TGTGCCAGTAATCCCGGATTGAGGCGTTCTGCGGGGCTGACTGGAAACACCATATATTTT. Translation: CASNPGLRRSAGLTGNTIYF.

The table lists this clone with a count of one. V and J are TRBV12-5 and TRBJ1-5; D is unclear. Trimming cost V 6 bases and J 3 bases, with 12 bases left between them. Germline V gene lookup returns CDR1 LGHNT and CDR2 FRNRAP. The CDR3 runs to 14 residues. CDR3 bases: TGTGCTAGTGGATCCGGACTGGTCAATCAGCCCCAGCATTTT. Amino acid sequence: CASGSGLVNQPQHF.

This chain links TRBV6-2 or TRBV6-3 with TRBJ2-7, with 12 bases identical to TRBD1. V dropped 5 bases and J dropped 2; count of bases not matched to a gene: 16. The CDR3 consists of 19 residues. From germline, CDR1 is MNHEY and CDR2 SVGEGT. In DNA form, the CDR3 reads TGTGCCAGCAGTCGGACCCGGGACAGGGGGCCTCCACCTACCTACGAGCAGTACTTC. It translates to CASSRTRDRGPPPTYEQYF.

This chain joins TRBV27 and TRBJ2-5; 9 bases are shared with TRBD2. The J segment lost 2 bases and the V segment lost 4 bases, leaving 11 bases of the junction unmatched. The CDR3 loop spans 17 amino acids. Germline CDR1 and CDR2: MNHEY and SMNVEV (reference sequence). The DNA of the CDR3 is TGTGCCAGCAGTTCCTCATTCCTCCTAGCGGGGCAAGAGACCCAGTACTTC. Translated, it gives CASSSSFLLAGQETQYF.

The chain carries TRBV18 and TRBJ1-5; D is unresolved. Per germline, CDR1 KGHSH and CDR2 LQKENI. Trimming removed 4 bases at V and 0 bases at J, with 10 bases between. The CDR3 runs to 15 residues. CDR3 coding DNA: TGTGCCAGCTCACTGCGGAGCGGTAGCAATCAGCCCCAGCATTTT. This sequence encodes CASSLRSGSNQPQHF. Full variable domain (missing parts from reference TRBV18 and TRBJ1-5): NAGVMQNPRHLVRRRGQEARLRCSPMKGHSHVYWYRQLPEEGLKFMVYLQKENIIDESGMPKERFSAEFPKEGPSILRIQQVVRGDSAAYFCASSLRSGSNQPQHFGDGTRLSIL.

The chain couples TRBV5-1 to TRBJ1-6; D not certain. The V gene lost 0 bases and the J gene lost 6 bases, with 7 bases spanning the gap. CDR1 and CDR2 (germline): SGHRS, YFSETQ. The CDR3 is 14 residues long. The CDR3 region has the DNA TGCGCCAGCAGCTTGGGGAGCGGTAATTCACCCCTCCACTTT. Translated: CASSLGSGNSPLHF.

This clone is a singleton in its sample. The chain is built from TRBV11-2 and TRBJ2-5, with D perhaps matching TRBD1 (6 bases). The V and J ends lost 0 bases and 4 bases respectively, with 12 bases between them. From germline, CDR1 is SGHAT and CDR2 FQNNGV. The CDR3 consists of 15 residues. CDR3 region: CASSLEGASGETQYF. The CDR3, as DNA: TGTGCCAGCAGCTTAGAGGGGGCGTCAGGAGAGACCCAGTACTTC.

J is TRBJ2-5 and V is TRBV13, with D possibly TRBD2 on 5 matching bases. V lost 5 bases and J 1 base, leaving 11 bases between the germline ends. The germline V gene has CDR1 PRHDT and CDR2 FYEKMQ (reference sequence). CDR3 length: 14 amino acids. The CDR3 DNA reads as TGTGCCAGCAGCCTACACGGACTCCAAGAGACCCAGTACTTC. Protein: CASSLHGLQETQYF. Complete variable domain (other parts from reference TRBV13 and TRBJ2-5): AAGVIQSPRHLIKEKRETATLKCYPIPRHDTVYWYQQGPGQDPQFLISFYEKMQSDKGSIPDRFSAQQFSDYHSELNMSSLELGDSALYFCASSLHGLQETQYFGPGTRLLVL.

V usage is TRBV5-1 and J usage is TRBJ2-7, with TRBD2 matching 7 bases. V trimming: 0 bases; J trimming: 2 bases; junction bases outside the gene matches: 5. Germline V gene sequence: CDR1 SGHRS, CDR2 YFSETQ. The CDR3 extends over 15 amino acids. The CDR3 loop reads CASSLGAGEPYEQYF. The DNA of the CDR3 is TGCGCCAGCAGCTTGGGGGCGGGGGAACCCTACGAGCAGTACTTC.

The chain uses TRBV27 and TRBJ1-6; D may be TRBD1 (5 bases). Germline CDR1 reads MNHEY; CDR2 reads SMNVEV (reference sequence). V was shortened by 5 bases and J by 8 bases, with 16 bases between the two germline ends. This CDR3 spans 15 amino acids. As DNA, the CDR3 is TGTGCCAGCAGTAAGTGGGAGGGGACGGATTCACCCCTCCACTTT. Protein: CASSKWEGTDSPLHF.

The chain employs TRBV10-3 and TRBJ1-4; TRBD1 agrees at 7 bases. Germline CDR1 ENHRY, CDR2 SYGVKD. This CDR3 comprises 13 residues. V lost 10 bases and J lost 8; bases outside the gene matches: 10. The CDR3 DNA sequence: TGTGCCACCTGGGGACAGTTGGAAGAAAAACTGTTTTTT. Protein: CATWGQLEEKLFF.

The V gene is TRBV19, the J gene TRBJ2-1; 11 bases align to TRBD2. CDR1 and CDR2 (germline): LNHDA, SQIVND (reference sequence). The ends lost 9 bases at V and 9 bases at J; junction bases unmatched: 13. The CDR3 runs 15 residues. The CDR3: CASRPTSGVPIEQFF. CDR3 bases: TGTGCCAGCCGACCGACTAGCGGGGTACCAATTGAGCAGTTCTTC.

The chain couples TRBV2 to TRBJ1-2; 8 positions agree with TRBD1. Germline CDR1 reads SNHLY; CDR2 reads FYNNEI. V lost 5 bases and J lost 4; bases outside the gene matches: 9. The CDR3 is 15 amino acids. The chain's CDR3 is CASSPLQGEGYGYTF. The CDR3 DNA reads TGTGCCAGCAGTCCTTTACAGGGGGAAGGCTATGGCTACACCTTC.